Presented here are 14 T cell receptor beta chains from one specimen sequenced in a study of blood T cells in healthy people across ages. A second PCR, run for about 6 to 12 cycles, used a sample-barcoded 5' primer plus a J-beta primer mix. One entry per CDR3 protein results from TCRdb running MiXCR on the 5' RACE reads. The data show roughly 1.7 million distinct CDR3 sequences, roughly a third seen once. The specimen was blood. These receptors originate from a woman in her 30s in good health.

The CDR3 protein is CSFLFGLQETQYF. CDR3 DNA: TGCAGTTTCTTGTTCGGGCTCCAAGAGACCCAGTACTTC. The chain is built from TRBV20-1 and TRBJ2-5; the D is unclear. The V end was cut by 8 bases, the J end by 1 base, with 14 bases between. The CDR3 is 13 residues long. Per the germline V gene, CDR1 is DFQATT and CDR2 is SNEGSKA (reference sequence).

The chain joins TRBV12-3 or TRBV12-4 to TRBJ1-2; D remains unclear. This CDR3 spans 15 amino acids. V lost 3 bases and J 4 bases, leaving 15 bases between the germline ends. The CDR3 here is CASSLDGLSPYGYTF. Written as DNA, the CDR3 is TGTGCCAGCAGTTTGGACGGGCTAAGCCCCTATGGCTACACCTTC.

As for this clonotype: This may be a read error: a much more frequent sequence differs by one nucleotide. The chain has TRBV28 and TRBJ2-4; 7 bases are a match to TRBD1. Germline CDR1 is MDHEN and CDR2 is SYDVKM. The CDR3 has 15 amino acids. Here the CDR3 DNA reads TGTGCCAGCAGTTTAGGGACAGTAGCCAAAAACACTCAGTACTTC. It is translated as CASSLGTVAKNTQYF. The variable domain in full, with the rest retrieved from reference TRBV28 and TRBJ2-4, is DVKVTQSSRYLVKRTGEKVFLECVQDMDHENMFWYRQDPGLGLRLIYFSYDVKMKEKGDIPEGYSVSREKKERFSLILESASTNQTSMYLCASSLGTVAKNTQYFGAGTRLSVL.

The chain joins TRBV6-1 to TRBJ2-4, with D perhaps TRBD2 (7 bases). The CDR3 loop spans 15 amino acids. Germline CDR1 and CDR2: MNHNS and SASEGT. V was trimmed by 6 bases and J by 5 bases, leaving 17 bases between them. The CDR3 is CASRLGGLGQNIQYF. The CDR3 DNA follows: TGTGCCAGCAGGCTCGGGGGGCTAGGGCAAAACATTCAGTACTTC.

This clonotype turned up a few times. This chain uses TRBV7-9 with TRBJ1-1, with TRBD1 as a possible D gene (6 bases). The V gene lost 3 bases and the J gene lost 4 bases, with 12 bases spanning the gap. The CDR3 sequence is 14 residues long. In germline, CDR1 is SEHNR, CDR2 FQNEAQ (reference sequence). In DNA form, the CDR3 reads TGTGCCAGCAGCTTCACAGGGCCGTTCACTGAAGCTTTCTTT. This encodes CASSFTGPFTEAFF. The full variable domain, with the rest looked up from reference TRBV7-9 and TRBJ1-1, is DTGVSQNPRHKITKRGQNVTFRCDPISEHNRLYWYRQTLGQGPEFLTYFQNEAQLEKSRLLSDRFSAERPKGSFSTLEIQRTEQGDSAMYLCASSFTGPFTEAFFGQGTRLTVV.

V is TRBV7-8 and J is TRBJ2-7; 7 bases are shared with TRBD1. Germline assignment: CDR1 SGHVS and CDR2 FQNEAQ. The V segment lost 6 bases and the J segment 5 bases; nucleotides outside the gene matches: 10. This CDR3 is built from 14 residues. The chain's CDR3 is CASSPRKGADEQYF. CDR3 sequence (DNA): TGTGCCAGCAGTCCCCGAAAGGGGGCGGACGAGCAGTACTTC.

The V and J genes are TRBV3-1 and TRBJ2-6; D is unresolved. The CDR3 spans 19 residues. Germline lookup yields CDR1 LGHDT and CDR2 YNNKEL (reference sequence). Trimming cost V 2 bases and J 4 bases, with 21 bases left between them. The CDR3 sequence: CASSQTSYRRTSGANVLTF. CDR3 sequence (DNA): TGTGCCAGCAGCCAAACCTCGTACCGTAGAACGTCGGGGGCCAACGTCCTGACTTTC.

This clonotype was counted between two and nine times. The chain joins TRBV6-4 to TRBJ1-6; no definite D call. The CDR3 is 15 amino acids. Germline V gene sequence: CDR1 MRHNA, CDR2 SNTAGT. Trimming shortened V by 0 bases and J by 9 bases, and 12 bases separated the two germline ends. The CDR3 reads CASSDSTLRGSPLHF. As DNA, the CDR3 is TGTGCCAGCAGTGACTCGACCCTACGGGGTTCACCCCTCCACTTT.

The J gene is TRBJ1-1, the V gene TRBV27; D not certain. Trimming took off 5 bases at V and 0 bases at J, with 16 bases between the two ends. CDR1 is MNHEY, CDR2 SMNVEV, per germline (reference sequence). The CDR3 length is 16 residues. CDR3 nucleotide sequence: TGTGCCAGCAGTGGCCCCTTTTCACGGATGAACACTGAAGCTTTCTTT. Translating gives CASSGPFSRMNTEAFF.

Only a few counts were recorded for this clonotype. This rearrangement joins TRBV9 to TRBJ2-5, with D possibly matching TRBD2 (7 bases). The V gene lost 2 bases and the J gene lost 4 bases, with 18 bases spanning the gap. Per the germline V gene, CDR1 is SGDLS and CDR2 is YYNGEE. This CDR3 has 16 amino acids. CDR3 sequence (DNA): TGTGCCAGCAGCGTGGGCCTTAGGGGAGGGGGAGAGACCCAGTACTTC. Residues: CASSVGLRGGGETQYF.

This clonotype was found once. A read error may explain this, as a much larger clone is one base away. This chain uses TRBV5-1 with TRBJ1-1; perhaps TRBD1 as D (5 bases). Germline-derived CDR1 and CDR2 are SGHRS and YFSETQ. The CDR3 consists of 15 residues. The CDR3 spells CVSSLAAGMNTEAFF. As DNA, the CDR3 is TGCGTCAGCAGCTTGGCGGCAGGGATGAACACTGAAGCTTTCTTT.

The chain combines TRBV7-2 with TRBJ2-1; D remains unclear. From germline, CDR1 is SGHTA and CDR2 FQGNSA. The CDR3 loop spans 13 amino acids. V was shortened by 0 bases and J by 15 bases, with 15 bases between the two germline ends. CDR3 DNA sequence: TGTGCCAGCAGCTTAGCGGCTACCCTTCCTCCGTTCTTC. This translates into CASSLAATLPPFF.

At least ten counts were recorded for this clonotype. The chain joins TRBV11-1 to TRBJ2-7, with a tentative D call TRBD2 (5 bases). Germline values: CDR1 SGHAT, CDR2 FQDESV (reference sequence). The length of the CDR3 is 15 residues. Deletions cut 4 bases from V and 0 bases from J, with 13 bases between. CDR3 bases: TGTGCCAGCAGCTACGCCGCCGGGATCTCCTACGAGCAGTACTTC. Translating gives CASSYAAGISYEQYF.

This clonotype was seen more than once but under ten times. CDR3 residues: CASRTGQNTEAFF. In DNA form, the CDR3 reads TGTGCCAGCAGGACAGGACAGAACACTGAAGCTTTCTTT. The V call is TRBV27, the J call TRBJ1-1; TRBD1 might be the D (6 bases). Germline lookup yields CDR1 MNHEY and CDR2 SMNVEV (reference sequence). The CDR3 consists of 13 residues. With 6 bases removed from V and 1 base from J, the gap between germline ends came to 9 bases.